The text below deals with one TCR beta chain. Its matching antigen is unknown. At one boundary the junction diverges from the germline segment, which might be a read error. With 60 Vbeta and 13 Jbeta primers, the PCR was carried out. Assay: immunoSEQ multiplex PCR; the TCRdb copy retains only in-frame clones and omits some. This table holds about 140,000 clones, 80% found once. This entry comes from a study of cytomegalovirus exposure and HLA in healthy donors. Whole-study results and caveats: Common viral pathogens seemed, in a later analysis, to connect with several of the most significant clusters.

This clonotype was sampled from a woman between 40 and 55 years old in good health and CMV-seronegative. Sequencing was carried out using PBMCs.

The CDR3 loop reads CSSSLPPDRAEAYEQYF. The DNA for the CDR3 is TGTTCCAGCAGCCTACCTCCGGACAGGGCCGAAGCCTACGAGCAGTACTTC. This chain joins TRBV7-9 and TRBJ2-7, with 8 positions matching TRBD1. CDR1 is SEHNR, CDR2 FQNEAQ, per germline (reference sequence). The CDR3 contains 17 residues.